Described below is a single T cell receptor beta chain sequence and its context. The antigen is undetermined. The data were taken from a study of radiotherapy plus CTLA-4 blockade in lung cancer. Study outcomes and limitations: TCR clones originating in tumors grew in number in blood after radiotherapy plus ipilimumab.

CDR1 LNHDA and CDR2 SQIVND come from the germline V gene (reference sequence). The V segment lost 5 bases and the J segment 5 bases; nucleotides outside the gene matches: 4. This CDR3 is built from 14 residues. Measured with immunoSEQ multiplex PCR; TCRdb has only the in-frame clones, and not every one. Counted here are 47,000 or so clones, roughly 85% occurring once; the ten biggest clones make up roughly 26%. The origin of this receptor is a human donor with non-small cell lung cancer whose response to radiotherapy plus ipilimumab could not be evaluated. This sample comprised peripheral blood, obtained from a patient treated with radiotherapy plus ipilimumab. The chain employs TRBV19 and TRBJ2-2; 8 positions agree with TRBD1. In nucleotides, the CDR3 is TGTGCCAGTAGTCAGGGGGCTTGGACCGGGGAGCTGTTTTTT. Protein product: CASSQGAWTGELFF. Full variable domain (outside the CDR3, taken from reference TRBV19 and TRBJ2-2): DGGITQSPKYLFRKEGQNVTLSCEQNLNHDAMYWYRQDPGQGLRLIYYSQIVNDFQKGDIAEGYSVSREKKESFPLTVTSAQKNPTAFYLCASSQGAWTGELFFGEGSRLTVL.